This T cell receptor beta chain emerged from a study of blood T cells in healthy people across ages. Overall study results and limits: Age showed a roughly linear inverse relationship with TCR beta diversity per million T cells.

Alongside a J-beta primer mix, a sample-barcoded 5' primer served in a second PCR lasting about 7 to 12 cycles. Each CDR3 protein is one row after TCRdb ran MiXCR on the 5' RACE reads. The sample lists more than 500,000 distinct CDR3 sequences, about 27% occurring once. On this clonotype itself: The antigen remains unidentified.

The CDR3 length is 13 residues. Trimming shortened V by 0 bases and J by 6 bases, and 12 bases separated the two germline ends. CDR1 and CDR2 (germline): SQVTM, ANQGSEA. In addition, the sample was reused for a study of T cells of mothers and their children.

This clonotype originated in a boy aged 2 to 10 in good health. Sequenced material: blood. The chain combines TRBV29-1 with TRBJ2-7; D is possibly TRBD1 (5 bases). In nucleotides, the CDR3 is TGCAGCGTTGAAGATGGGGCAATCCCCGAGCAGTACTTC. Residues: CSVEDGAIPEQYF.